A selection of T cell receptor beta chains follows, all from one sample in a study of blood T cell repertoires in COVID-19. TCRdb keeps only in-frame clones here, not all; method: immunoSEQ multiplex PCR. Of about 130,000 clones in the sample, approximately 86% were seen once. Sequencing was carried out using PBMCs or T cells enriched from blood (not recorded which). The receptors come from a woman aged 50 to 60 who had recovered from COVID-19. CDR3s include the opening cysteine and the closing phenylalanine or tryptophan. The D gene is left open where the match is weak. Size values are once, few and many counts, or a class for expanded clones, and some rows have none.

TRBV11-3	TRBJ1-2	.	15	.	CASSLGSVGRNGYTF	TGTGCCAGCAGCTTGGGAAGTGTGGGGCGAAACGGCTACACCTTC
TRBV3-1/TRBV3-2	TRBJ1-1	.	14	TRBD1	CASSLDRGNTEAFF	TGTGCCAGCAGCCTAGACAGGGGCAACACTGAAGCTTTCTTT
TRBV4-3	TRBJ1-3	.	15	.	CASSQDSGAGNTIYF	TGCGCCAGCAGCCAAGATTCGGGAGCTGGAAACACCATATATTTT
TRBV30	TRBJ1-2	.	13	.	CAWGRDRPYGYTF	TGTGCCTGGGGGAGAGACAGGCCCTATGGCTACACCTTC
TRBV7-9	TRBJ2-2	.	18	TRBD2	CASSPRGLAGATTGELFF	TGTGCCAGCAGCCCTCGGGGACTAGCGGGGGCTACCACCGGGGAGCTGTTTTTT
TRBV2	TRBJ2-2	few	15	.	CASNSGLSNTGELFF	TGTGCCAGCAACTCGGGACTTTCGAACACCGGGGAGCTGTTTTTT
TRBV12-3/TRBV12-4	TRBJ2-5	.	13	.	CASTTRTEETQYF	TGTGCCAGCACCACTCGGACAGAAGAGACCCAGTACTTC
TRBV7-9	TRBJ2-5	.	15	TRBD1	CASSSRQTGKETQYF	TGTGCCAGCAGCTCAAGACAGACAGGGAAAGAGACCCAGTACTTC
TRBV7-6	TRBJ2-7	.	16	.	CASSLAKGEWVYEQYF	TGTGCCAGCAGCTTAGCTAAGGGGGAATGGGTATACGAGCAGTACTTC
TRBV3-1/TRBV3-2	TRBJ2-7	.	15	TRBD2	CASSQELAGAYEQYF	TGTGCCAGCAGCCAAGAACTAGCGGGGGCTTACGAGCAGTACTTC